This T cell receptor beta chain stems from a study of low-dose radiotherapy and immunotherapy resistance in tumors (dated by TCRdb to 2021 to 2024). Study-wide context: In Cohort 1, 0.5 Gy per fraction was delivered every 2 weeks, and a total PTV dose of 6.5 Gy was prescribed. Cohort 2 received 1 Gy per fraction every two weeks, with a total of 13 Gy over 26 weeks. Nivolumab was administered intravenously as a 240 mg flat dose every two weeks, and ipilimumab was administered intravenously at 1 mg/kg every six weeks. Cyclophosphamide 200 mg/m2 was given intravenously every two weeks, one day before each radiation and immunotherapy administration. Aspirin 300 mg was taken orally once daily by patients for four cycles, starting on cycle 1 day 1. Trial participants were not randomized into treatment groups. Eight patients were included in the translational analysis: three from the first dose cohort and the first five from the second dose cohort.

This clonotype showed up many times. Its target antigen remains unknown. The sample holds no much larger clone one base away, and base qualities are not on file. The data were produced on an Illumina HiSeq 2500. To make first-strand cDNA, Superscript III was used along with a set of TRAV- and TRBV-specific primers so that both the TCRalpha and TCRbeta chains were covered. TCRs were amplified with Phusion for around 18 PCR cycles, with a constant-region primer paired with the adapter attached to the V primers. Isolated mRNA was amplified with the MessageAmp II aRNA Amplification Kit, using an approximately 15-hour in vitro transcription at 37°C. The Dynabeads mRNA DIRECT Purification Kit was used to isolate mRNA for TCR sequencing. Indexed Illumina adapters were added in a second roughly 23-cycle Phusion PCR, and the resulting products were purified with AMPure XP beads. The source study handled its data this way. Using custom Perl scripts, TCR sequences encoding the same protein were pooled, out-of-frame sequences were removed, and the abundance of each clonotype was computed. The analysis excluded TCR sequences that were supported by just one read. Repertoire metrics included Shannon entropy, Gini index, clonality, richness, and frequency of TCRs shared between repertoires. TCRdb cleaned the public reads at Q25 with fastp, built clones with MiXCR and kept in-frame beta chains. Here each entry gathers all rows of one CDR3 protein and keeps the most common genes and DNA. It is TCRdb's table, rather than the study itself, that gives the V and J calls and clone size. Here the sample has 30,000 to 50,000 distinct CDR3 sequences; roughly a third occur a single time. The ten largest clones take up roughly 3.5% of the sample.

V loses 3 bases of germline sequence and J loses 6 bases, and the interval between the two ends is 15 bases. From the cysteine through the phenylalanine, the CDR3 covers 15 amino acids. Only CDR3 DNA remains: 45 bases, in frame from the first base. CDR1 SGHRS and CDR2 YFSETQ are derived from the germline V gene. The sample's time point, from its label and the paper: before trial treatment. The donors came from RACIN, which was a single-arm phase I dose-escalation trial that paired nivolumab and ipilimumab with aspirin, low-dose cyclophosphamide and low-dose radiotherapy. Patients with advanced, TIL-negative solid tumors were considered eligible.

The source of this sequence is a male donor with gallbladder cancer. This chain is built from TRBV5-1 and TRBJ1-4; TRBD1 could be the D gene, as 5 bases match. The sample consisted of PBMCs, taken before treatment. The CDR3 protein sequence reads: CASSSYPGLYEKLFF. The nucleotide sequence is TGCGCCAGCAGCTCCTACCCGGGACTGTATGAAAAACTGTTTTTT.